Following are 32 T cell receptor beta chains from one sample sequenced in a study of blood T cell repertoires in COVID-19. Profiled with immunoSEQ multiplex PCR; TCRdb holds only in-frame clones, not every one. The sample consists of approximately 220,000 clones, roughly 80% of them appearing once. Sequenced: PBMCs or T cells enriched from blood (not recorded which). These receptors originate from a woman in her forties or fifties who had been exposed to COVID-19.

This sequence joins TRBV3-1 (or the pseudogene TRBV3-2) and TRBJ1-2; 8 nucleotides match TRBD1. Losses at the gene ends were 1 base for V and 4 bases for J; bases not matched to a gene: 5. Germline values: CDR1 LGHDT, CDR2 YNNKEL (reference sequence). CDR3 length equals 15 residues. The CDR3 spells CASSQVGQEFYGYTF. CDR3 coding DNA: TGTGCCAGCAGCCAAGTGGGACAGGAGTTCTATGGCTACACCTTC.

DNA of the CDR3: TGTGCCATCAGTGAGTCTGCAGGGGCCGGATCACCCCTCCACTTT. Its translation: CAISESAGAGSPLHF. The chain links TRBV10-3 to TRBJ1-6; tentatively, D is TRBD1 (6 bases). The V and J ends lost 0 bases and 10 bases respectively, with 13 bases between them. The germline gives CDR1 ENHRY, CDR2 SYGVKD. The CDR3 is 15 amino acids.

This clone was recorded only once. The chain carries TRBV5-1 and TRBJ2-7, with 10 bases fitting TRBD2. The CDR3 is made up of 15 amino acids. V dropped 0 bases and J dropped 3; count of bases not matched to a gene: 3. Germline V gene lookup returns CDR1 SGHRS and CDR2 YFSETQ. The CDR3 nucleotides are TGCGCCAGCAGCTTGGCCCCTAGCGGGGGCTACGAGCAGTACTTC. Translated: CASSLAPSGGYEQYF.

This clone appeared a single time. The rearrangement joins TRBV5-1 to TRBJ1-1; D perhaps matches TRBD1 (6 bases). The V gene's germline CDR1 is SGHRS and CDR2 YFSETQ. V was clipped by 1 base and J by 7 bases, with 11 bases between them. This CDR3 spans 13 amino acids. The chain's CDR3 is CASSLRVGGEAFF. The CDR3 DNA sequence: TGCGCCAGCAGCTTGCGGGTAGGGGGTGAAGCTTTCTTT.

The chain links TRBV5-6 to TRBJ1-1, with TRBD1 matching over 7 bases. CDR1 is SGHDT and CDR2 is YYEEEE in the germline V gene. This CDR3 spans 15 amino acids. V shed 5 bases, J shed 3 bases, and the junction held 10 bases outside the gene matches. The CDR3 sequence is CASRTTGSGDTEAFF. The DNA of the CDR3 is TGTGCCAGCAGGACGACAGGGTCGGGGGACACTGAAGCTTTCTTT.

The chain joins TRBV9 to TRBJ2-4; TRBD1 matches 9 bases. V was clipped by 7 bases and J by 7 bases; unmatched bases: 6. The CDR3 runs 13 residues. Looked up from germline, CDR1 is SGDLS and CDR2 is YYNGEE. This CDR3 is CASGQGSDNIQYF. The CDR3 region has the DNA TGTGCCAGCGGACAGGGGAGCGATAACATTCAGTACTTC.

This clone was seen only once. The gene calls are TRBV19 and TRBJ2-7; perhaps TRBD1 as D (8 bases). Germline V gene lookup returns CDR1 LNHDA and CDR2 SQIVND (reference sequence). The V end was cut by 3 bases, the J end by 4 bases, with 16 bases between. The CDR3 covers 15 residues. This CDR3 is CASSMGGTGAYEQYF. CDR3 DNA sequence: TGTGCCAGTAGTATGGGAGGGACAGGAGCTTACGAGCAGTACTTC.

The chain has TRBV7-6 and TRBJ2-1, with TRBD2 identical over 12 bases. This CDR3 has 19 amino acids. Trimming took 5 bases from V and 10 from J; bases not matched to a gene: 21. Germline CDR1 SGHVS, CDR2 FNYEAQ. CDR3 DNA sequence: TGTGCCAGCAGCCCCAGGCCCCCTAGCGGGGGGGCAAAAGGAGGGGAGCAGTTCTTC. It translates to CASSPRPPSGGAKGGEQFF. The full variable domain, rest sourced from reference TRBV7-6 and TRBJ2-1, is GAGVSQSPRYKVTKRGQDVALRCDPISGHVSLYWYRQALGQGPEFLTYFNYEAQQDKSGLPNDRFSAERPEGSISTLTIQRTEQRDSAMYRCASSPRPPSGGAKGGEQFFGPGTRLTVL.

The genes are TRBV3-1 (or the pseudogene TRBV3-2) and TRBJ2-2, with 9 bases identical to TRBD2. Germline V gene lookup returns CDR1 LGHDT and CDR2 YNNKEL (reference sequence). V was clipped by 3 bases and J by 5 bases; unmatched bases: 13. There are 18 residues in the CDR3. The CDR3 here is CASSHLGGGASVTGELFF. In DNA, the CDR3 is TGTGCCAGCAGCCATCTCGGCGGGGGGGCTTCCGTTACCGGGGAGCTGTTTTTT.

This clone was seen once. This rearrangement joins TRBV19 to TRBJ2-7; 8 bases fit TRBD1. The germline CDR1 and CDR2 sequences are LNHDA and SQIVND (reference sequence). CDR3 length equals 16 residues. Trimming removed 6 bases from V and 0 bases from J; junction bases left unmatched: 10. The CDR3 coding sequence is TGTGCCAGTAGCCCTACGTTGGACAGGGCCTCCTACGAGCAGTACTTC. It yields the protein CASSPTLDRASYEQYF.

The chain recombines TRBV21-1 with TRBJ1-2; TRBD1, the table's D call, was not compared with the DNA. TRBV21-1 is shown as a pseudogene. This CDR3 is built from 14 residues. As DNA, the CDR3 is TGTGCCAGCAGCAGGGACAGCCGCAGGAATGGCTACACCTTC. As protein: CASSRDSRRNGYTF.

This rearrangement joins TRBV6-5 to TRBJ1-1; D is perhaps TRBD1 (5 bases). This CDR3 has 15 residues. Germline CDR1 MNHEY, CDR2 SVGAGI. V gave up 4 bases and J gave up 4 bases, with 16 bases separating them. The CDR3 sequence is CASSFAPGGGTEAFF. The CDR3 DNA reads TGTGCCAGCAGTTTCGCGCCGGGGGGGGGCACTGAAGCTTTCTTT.

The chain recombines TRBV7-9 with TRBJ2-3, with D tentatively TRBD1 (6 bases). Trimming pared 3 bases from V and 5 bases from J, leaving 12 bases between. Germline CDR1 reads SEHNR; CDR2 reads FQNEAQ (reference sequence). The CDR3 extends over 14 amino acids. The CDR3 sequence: CASSLGASQDTQYF. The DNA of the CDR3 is TGTGCCAGCAGCTTGGGGGCCAGCCAAGATACGCAGTATTTT.

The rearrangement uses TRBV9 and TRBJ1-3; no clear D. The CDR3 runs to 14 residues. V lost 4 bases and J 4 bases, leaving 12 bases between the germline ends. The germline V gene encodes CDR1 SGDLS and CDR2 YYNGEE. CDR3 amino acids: CASSPSRSGNTIYF. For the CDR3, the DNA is TGTGCCAGCAGCCCGAGCCGGTCCGGAAACACCATATATTTT.

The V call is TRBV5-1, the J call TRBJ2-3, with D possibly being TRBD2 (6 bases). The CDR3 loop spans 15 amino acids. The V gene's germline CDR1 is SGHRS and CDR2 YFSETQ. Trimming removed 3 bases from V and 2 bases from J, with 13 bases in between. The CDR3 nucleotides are TGCGCCAGCAGCTCCCTGGGGAGGCACACAGATACGCAGTATTTT. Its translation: CASSSLGRHTDTQYF.

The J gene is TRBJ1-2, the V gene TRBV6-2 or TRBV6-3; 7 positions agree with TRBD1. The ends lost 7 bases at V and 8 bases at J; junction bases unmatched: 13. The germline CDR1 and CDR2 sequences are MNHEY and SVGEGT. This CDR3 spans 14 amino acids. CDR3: CASTPPNRGGGYTF. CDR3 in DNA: TGTGCCAGCACCCCCCCTAACAGGGGTGGAGGCTACACCTTC.

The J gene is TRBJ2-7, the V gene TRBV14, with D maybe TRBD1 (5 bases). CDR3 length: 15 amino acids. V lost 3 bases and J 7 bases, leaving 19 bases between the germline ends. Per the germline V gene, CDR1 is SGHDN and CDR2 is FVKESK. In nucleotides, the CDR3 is TGTGCCAGCAGCCACATGGACACTTCCTACTTGGAGCAGTACTTC. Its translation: CASSHMDTSYLEQYF.

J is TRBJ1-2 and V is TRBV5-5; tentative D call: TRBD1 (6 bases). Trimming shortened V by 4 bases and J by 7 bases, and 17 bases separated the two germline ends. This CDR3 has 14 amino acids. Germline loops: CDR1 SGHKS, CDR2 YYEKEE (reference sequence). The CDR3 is CASSGQQGTLGYTF. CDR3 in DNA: TGTGCCAGCAGCGGCCAACAGGGTACTCTTGGCTACACCTTC.

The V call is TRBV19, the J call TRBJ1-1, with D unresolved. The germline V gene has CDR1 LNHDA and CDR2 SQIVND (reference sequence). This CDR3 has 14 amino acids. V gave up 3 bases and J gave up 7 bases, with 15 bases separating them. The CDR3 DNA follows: TGTGCCAGTAGTATGGATGGCAGAACGGGTGAAGCTTTCTTT. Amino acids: CASSMDGRTGEAFF.

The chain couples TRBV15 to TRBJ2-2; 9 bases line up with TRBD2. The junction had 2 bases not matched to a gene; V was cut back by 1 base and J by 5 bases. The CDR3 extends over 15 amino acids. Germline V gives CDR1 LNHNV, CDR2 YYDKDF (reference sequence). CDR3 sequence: CATSRGGGVTGELFF. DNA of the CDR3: TGTGCCACCAGCAGAGGCGGGGGGGTTACCGGGGAGCTGTTTTTT.

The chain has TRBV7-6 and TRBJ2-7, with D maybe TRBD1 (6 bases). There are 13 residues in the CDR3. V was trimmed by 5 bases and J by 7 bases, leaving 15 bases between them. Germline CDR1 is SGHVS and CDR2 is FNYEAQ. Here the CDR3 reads CASSPKPGEEQYF. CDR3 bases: TGTGCCAGCAGCCCAAAACCAGGGGAAGAGCAGTACTTC.

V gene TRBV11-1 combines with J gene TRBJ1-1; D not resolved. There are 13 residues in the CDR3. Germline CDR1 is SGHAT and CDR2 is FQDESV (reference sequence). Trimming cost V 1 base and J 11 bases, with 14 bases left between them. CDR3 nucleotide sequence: TGTGCCAGCAGCTTAGAGTTATTCGGGGAGGCTTTCTTT. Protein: CASSLELFGEAFF.

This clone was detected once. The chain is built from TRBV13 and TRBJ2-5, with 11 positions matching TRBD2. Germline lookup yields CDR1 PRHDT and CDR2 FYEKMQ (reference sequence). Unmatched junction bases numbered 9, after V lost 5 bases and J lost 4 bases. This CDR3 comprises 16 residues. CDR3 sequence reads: CASSKSSGGLGETQYF. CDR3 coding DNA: TGTGCCAGCAGCAAGTCTAGCGGGGGGCTGGGAGAGACCCAGTACTTC.

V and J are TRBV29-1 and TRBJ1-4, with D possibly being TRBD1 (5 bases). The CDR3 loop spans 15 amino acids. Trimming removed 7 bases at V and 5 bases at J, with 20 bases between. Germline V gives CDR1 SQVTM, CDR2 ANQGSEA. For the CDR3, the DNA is TGCAGCGCTGGGGGGGGTTCCTGGAGAAATGAAAAACTGTTTTTT. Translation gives CSAGGGSWRNEKLFF.

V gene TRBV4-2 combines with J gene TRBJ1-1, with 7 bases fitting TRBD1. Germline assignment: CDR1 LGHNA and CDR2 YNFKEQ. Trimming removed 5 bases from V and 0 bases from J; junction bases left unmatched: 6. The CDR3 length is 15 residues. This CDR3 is CASSSRQGVNTEAFF. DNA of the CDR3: TGTGCCAGCAGCAGCCGACAGGGCGTGAACACTGAAGCTTTCTTT.

This chain's CDR3 is CASRERGPEQFF. The CDR3 nucleotides read TGTGCCAGCAGGGAGAGGGGGCCTGAGCAGTTCTTC. V usage is TRBV7-2 and J usage is TRBJ2-1, with 7 positions matching TRBD1. CDR1 and CDR2 from the germline V gene are SGHTA and FQGNSA. This CDR3 has 12 amino acids. V was clipped by 6 bases and J by 9 bases; unmatched bases: 5.

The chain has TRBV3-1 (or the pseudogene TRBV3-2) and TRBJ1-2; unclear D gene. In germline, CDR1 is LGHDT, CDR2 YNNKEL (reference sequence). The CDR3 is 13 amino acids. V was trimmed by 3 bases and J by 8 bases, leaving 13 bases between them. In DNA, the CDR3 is TGTGCCAGCAGCCAGTTATACGGGAGGGGCTACACCTTC. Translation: CASSQLYGRGYTF.

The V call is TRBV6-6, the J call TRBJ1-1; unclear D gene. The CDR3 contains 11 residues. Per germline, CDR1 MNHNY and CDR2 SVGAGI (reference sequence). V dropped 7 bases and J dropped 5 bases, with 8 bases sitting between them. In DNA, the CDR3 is TGTGCCAGCAAGGCGGTAACTGAAGCTTTCTTT. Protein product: CASKAVTEAFF.

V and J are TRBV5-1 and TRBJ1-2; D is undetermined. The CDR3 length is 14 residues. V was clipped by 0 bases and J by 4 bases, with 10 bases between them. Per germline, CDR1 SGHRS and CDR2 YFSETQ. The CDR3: CASSLDNAVYGYTF. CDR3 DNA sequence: TGCGCCAGCAGCTTGGACAACGCTGTCTATGGCTACACCTTC.

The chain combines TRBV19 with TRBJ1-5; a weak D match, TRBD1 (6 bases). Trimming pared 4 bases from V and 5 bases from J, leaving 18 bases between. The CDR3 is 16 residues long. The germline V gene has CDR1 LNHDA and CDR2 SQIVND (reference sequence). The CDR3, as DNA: TGTGCCAGTAGTACCCCCTCGGGGGGCTTCTATCAGCCCCAGCATTTT. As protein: CASSTPSGGFYQPQHF.

CDR3 DNA sequence: TGTGCCAGTAGTATGGACTCCTGGAACACTGAAGCTTTCTTT. Its protein product is CASSMDSWNTEAFF. The genes are TRBV19 and TRBJ1-1; the D is unclear. Trimming cost V 3 bases and J 1 base, with 9 bases left between them. Germline V gene sequence: CDR1 LNHDA, CDR2 SQIVND (reference sequence). This CDR3 is built from 14 residues.

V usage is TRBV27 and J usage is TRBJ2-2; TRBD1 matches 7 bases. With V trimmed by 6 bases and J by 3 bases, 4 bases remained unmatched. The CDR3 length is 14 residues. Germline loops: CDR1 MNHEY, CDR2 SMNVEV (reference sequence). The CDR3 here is CASRRDSHTGELFF. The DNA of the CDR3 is TGTGCCAGCAGACGGGACAGCCACACCGGGGAGCTGTTTTTT.